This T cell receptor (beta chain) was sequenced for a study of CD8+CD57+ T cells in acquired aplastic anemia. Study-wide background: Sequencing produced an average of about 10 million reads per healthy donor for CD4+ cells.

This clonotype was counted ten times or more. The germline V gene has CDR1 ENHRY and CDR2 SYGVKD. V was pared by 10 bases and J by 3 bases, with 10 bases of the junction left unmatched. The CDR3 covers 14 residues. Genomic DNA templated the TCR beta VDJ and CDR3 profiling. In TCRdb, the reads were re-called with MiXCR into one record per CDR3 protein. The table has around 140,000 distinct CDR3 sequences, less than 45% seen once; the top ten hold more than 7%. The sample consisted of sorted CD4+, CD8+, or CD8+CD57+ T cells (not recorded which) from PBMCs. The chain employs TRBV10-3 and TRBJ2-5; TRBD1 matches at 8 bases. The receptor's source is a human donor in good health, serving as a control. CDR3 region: CATGVRQGKETQYF. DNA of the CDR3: TGTGCCACGGGGGTGAGACAGGGGAAAGAGACCCAGTACTTC.